The 30 T cell receptor beta chains below all came from one sample that was sequenced in a study of naive and memory T cell subsets. The beta constant-region primer was an equimolar mix of two oligonucleotides covering TRBC1 and TRBC2. The ligated cDNA underwent four PCR rounds using SP2 and nested alpha and beta constant-region primers. From the UMI-ligation and nested PCR reads, TCRdb called clonotypes with MiXCR, one entry per CDR3 protein. The data contain tens of thousands of distinct CDR3 sequences, about 10% of them singletons. The specimen sequenced was naive CD8+ T cells from blood. The source is a human donor in good health.

Ten or more counts support this clonotype. V gene TRBV4-3 combines with J gene TRBJ1-1; D gene ambiguous. The V gene's germline CDR1 is LGHNA and CDR2 YSLEER. The CDR3 is 15 residues long. The germline V and J ends were trimmed by 1 base and 5 bases, with 14 bases remaining between them. CDR3 in amino acids: CASSQAIGAGTEAFF. The CDR3 bases are TGCGCCAGCAGCCAAGCCATTGGCGCGGGGACTGAAGCTTTCTTT.

The chain couples TRBV12-5 to TRBJ1-1, with TRBD1 as a possible D gene (6 bases). Per the germline V gene, CDR1 is LGHNT and CDR2 is FRNRAP. Trimming took off 0 bases at V and 1 base at J, with 6 bases between the two ends. This CDR3 is 14 amino acids long. CDR3 coding DNA: TGTGCTAGTGGTTTGGTACAGGGGAACACTGAAGCTTTCTTT. Amino acids: CASGLVQGNTEAFF.

The chain couples TRBV5-4 to TRBJ2-2; 8 positions agree with TRBD2. This CDR3 comprises 16 residues. V gave up 4 bases and J gave up 4 bases; unmatched junction bases: 9. Germline values: CDR1 SGHNT, CDR2 YYREEE (reference sequence). The CDR3 nucleotides read TGTGCCAGCAGCGTTAAGCGGGAGCGGGTCACCGGGGAGCTGTTTTTT. This translates into CASSVKRERVTGELFF.

This clonotype was seen at least ten times. This chain connects TRBV6-6 to TRBJ1-4; TRBD1 matches at 7 bases. The CDR3 runs to 14 residues. Germline lookup yields CDR1 MNHNY and CDR2 SVGAGI (reference sequence). J lost 8 bases, V lost 6 bases, and 9 bases had no gene match. The CDR3 reads CASRRGLVEEKLFF. CDR3 nucleotides: TGTGCCAGCAGAAGGGGGCTAGTTGAAGAAAAACTGTTTTTT.

The genes are TRBV10-2 and TRBJ2-1; D may be TRBD2 (6 bases). The germline CDR1 and CDR2 sequences are WSHSY and SAAADI. The CDR3 is 15 amino acids. Trimming left V 5 bases short and J 4 bases short, with 15 bases between. For the CDR3, the DNA is TGCGCCAGCAGTCCGGGACTGGGAGTTTACAATGAGCAGTTCTTC. Protein sequence: CASSPGLGVYNEQFF.

In its sample, this clonotype was seen a few times. The chain uses TRBV7-9 and TRBJ2-5; 12 bases fit TRBD2. CDR1 SEHNR and CDR2 FQNEAQ come from the germline V gene (reference sequence). The CDR3 runs 16 residues. Trimming at V came to 4 bases and at J to 2 bases, leaving 5 bases not matched to a gene. CDR3 protein: CASSSWTSGTQETQYF. CDR3 coding DNA: TGTGCCAGCAGCTCCTGGACTAGCGGGACTCAAGAGACCCAGTACTTC.

This clonotype was seen repeatedly, ten times or more. J is TRBJ2-5 and V is TRBV7-9; D may correspond to TRBD1 or TRBD2 (5 bases each). The CDR3 contains 12 residues. With 0 bases removed from V and 9 bases from J, the gap between germline ends came to 8 bases. CDR1 is SEHNR, CDR2 FQNEAQ, per germline (reference sequence). The CDR3 sequence is CASSLAGRAQYF. The DNA of the CDR3 is TGTGCCAGCAGCTTAGCGGGACGGGCCCAGTACTTC.

At least ten counts were recorded for this clonotype. The rearrangement joins TRBV4-3 to TRBJ1-4; 7 bases agree with TRBD1. CDR3 length: 18 residues. The germline gives CDR1 LGHNA, CDR2 YSLEER. After removal of 3 bases from V and 1 base from J, the junction contained 11 bases not matched to a gene. The CDR3 protein is CASSQHRGLRGTNEKLFF. CDR3 DNA sequence: TGCGCCAGCAGCCAGCACAGGGGTCTTCGAGGAACTAATGAAAAACTGTTTTTT.

The genes are TRBV29-1 and TRBJ2-2; 13 bases map to TRBD2. CDR1 and CDR2 (germline): SQVTM, ANQGSEA. With 4 bases clipped from V and 5 bases from J, the junction kept 4 bases outside the gene matches. This CDR3 region has 15 residues. CDR3 sequence (DNA): TGCAGCGTTGGGACTAGCGGGAGACTGACCGGGGAGCTGTTTTTT. Its protein is CSVGTSGRLTGELFF.

This clonotype was found a few times. The rearrangement joins TRBV13 to TRBJ2-1; 13 bases line up with TRBD2. This CDR3 contains 16 residues. Germline CDR1 is PRHDT and CDR2 is FYEKMQ (reference sequence). V lost 8 bases to trimming and J lost 5 bases; unmatched junction nucleotides: 9. Here the CDR3 reads CASGRTSGSIDNEQFF. CDR3 coding DNA: TGTGCCAGCGGTCGGACTAGCGGGAGCATCGACAATGAGCAGTTCTTC.

This rearrangement joins TRBV7-9 to TRBJ2-1; 9 nucleotides agree with TRBD1. Germline V lookup: CDR1 SEHNR, CDR2 FQNEAQ (reference sequence). Trimming at V came to 4 bases and at J to 1 base, leaving 2 bases not matched to a gene. The CDR3 has 15 residues. The CDR3 DNA follows: TGTGCCAGCAGCTCTGGACAGGGGTCCTACAATGAGCAGTTCTTC. This gives the protein CASSSGQGSYNEQFF.

As for this clonotype: A single base separates this from a much larger clone, so it may be a read error. This chain connects TRBV5-1 to TRBJ2-7; TRBD1 might be the D (6 bases). Germline V CDR1 and CDR2: SGHRS, YFSETQ. The CDR3 is 12 amino acids. Between the trimmed V and J ends, which lost 7 bases and 0 bases, there was a span of 8 bases. Here the CDR3 reads CASGGSSYEQYF. CDR3 nucleotides: TGCGCCAGCGGGGGCAGCTCCTACGAGCAGTACTTC.

This clonotype was seen more than once but under ten times. V gene TRBV4-3 combines with J gene TRBJ2-1; 7 bases agree with TRBD2. The germline CDR1 and CDR2 sequences are LGHNA and YSLEER. The CDR3 totals 18 residues. Trimming at V came to 0 bases and at J to 0 bases, leaving 8 bases not matched to a gene. The CDR3 coding sequence is TGCGCCAGCAGCCAAGATTTTAGCCTAGCGGCCTCCTACAATGAGCAGTTCTTC. Translation: CASSQDFSLAASYNEQFF.

This clonotype was observed a handful of times. This chain uses TRBV20-1 with TRBJ2-3, with 10 nucleotides matching TRBD2. The CDR3 sequence is 16 residues long. Germline assignment: CDR1 DFQATT and CDR2 SNEGSKA (reference sequence). Trimming at V came to 0 bases and at J to 2 bases, leaving 5 bases not matched to a gene. CDR3 region: CSARDPSGSNTDTQYF. The CDR3, as DNA: TGCAGTGCTAGAGATCCTAGCGGGAGTAACACAGATACGCAGTATTTT.

In its sample, this clonotype was seen many times. The V gene is TRBV7-6, the J gene TRBJ2-1, with 14 bases fitting TRBD2. There are 16 residues in the CDR3. Germline V CDR1 and CDR2: SGHVS, FNYEAQ. V was clipped by 5 bases and J by 6 bases; unmatched bases: 6. The CDR3 DNA reads as TGTGCCAGCAGCCCAGGGACTAGCGGGAGTTTCAATGAGCAGTTCTTC. Translated, it gives CASSPGTSGSFNEQFF.

This clonotype was observed a handful of times. The chain has TRBV12-3 or TRBV12-4 and TRBJ2-1; 7 nucleotides match TRBD1. This CDR3 has 19 amino acids. Unmatched junction bases numbered 15, after V lost 4 bases and J lost 0 bases. This CDR3 reads CASSSPGTAGISSYNEQFF. The CDR3 nucleotides are TGTGCCAGCAGTTCACCGGGGACAGCCGGAATAAGCTCCTACAATGAGCAGTTCTTC.

This clonotype turned up a few times. This rearrangement joins TRBV7-2 to TRBJ1-5; possible D gene TRBD1, 5 bases. The ends were cut back, 5 bases at V and 5 bases at J, with 13 bases in the middle. CDR3 length equals 14 residues. CDR1 is SGHTA and CDR2 is FQGNSA in the germline V gene. CDR3: CASSRLDTDQPQHF. The DNA for the CDR3 is TGTGCCAGCAGCCGTTTGGACACCGATCAGCCCCAGCATTTT.

The chain links TRBV6-6 to TRBJ1-3; D perhaps matches TRBD1 (5 bases). Per germline, CDR1 MNHNY and CDR2 SVGAGI (reference sequence). The germline V and J ends were trimmed by 7 bases and 4 bases, with 14 bases remaining between them. This CDR3 has 14 residues. In DNA, the CDR3 is TGTGCCAGCACCCGCGGGGCAGACGGAAACACCATATATTTT. Its translation: CASTRGADGNTIYF.

At least ten counts were recorded for this clonotype. This chain connects TRBV15 to TRBJ2-4, with a possible D match to TRBD1 (5 bases). The CDR3 spans 18 residues. With 0 bases removed from V and 0 bases from J, the gap between germline ends came to 15 bases. Per germline, CDR1 LNHNV and CDR2 YYDKDF (reference sequence). CDR3 in amino acids: CATSRDFGGAVAKNIQYF. In nucleotides, the CDR3 is TGTGCCACCAGCAGAGATTTCGGTGGGGCAGTAGCCAAAAACATTCAGTACTTC.

The chain is built from TRBV7-9 and TRBJ2-1; D perhaps matches TRBD2 (6 bases). Germline CDR1 reads SEHNR; CDR2 reads FQNEAQ (reference sequence). The V and J ends lost 4 bases and 4 bases respectively, with 14 bases between them. The CDR3 has 15 residues. CDR3 residues: CASSSGVGGYNEQFF. The CDR3 DNA reads as TGTGCCAGCAGCTCGGGGGTCGGCGGGTACAATGAGCAGTTCTTC. Full variable domain (rest looked up from reference TRBV7-9 and TRBJ2-1): DTGVSQNPRHKITKRGQNVTFRCDPISEHNRLYWYRQTLGQGPEFLTYFQNEAQLEKSRLLSDRFSAERPKGSFSTLEIQRTEQGDSAMYLCASSSGVGGYNEQFFGPGTRLTVL.

The chain carries TRBV4-1 and TRBJ2-2; D may be TRBD1 (6 bases). Trimming pared 4 bases from V and 0 bases from J, leaving 9 bases between. Germline CDR1 is MGHRA and CDR2 is YSYEKL. This CDR3 has 15 residues. The CDR3 nucleotides are TGCGCCAGCAGCCCCGACAGGACGAACACCGGGGAGCTGTTTTTT. Encoded protein: CASSPDRTNTGELFF.

This clonotype was counted many times. This chain joins TRBV25-1 and TRBJ1-1, with D maybe TRBD1 (6 bases). Germline V gene data show CDR1 as MGHDK and CDR2 as SYGVNS. Trimming took off 6 bases at V and 2 bases at J, with 7 bases between the two ends. The CDR3 sequence is 12 residues long. The CDR3, as DNA: TGTGCCAGCAGGACAGGAAACACTGAAGCTTTCTTT. It yields the protein CASRTGNTEAFF.

J is TRBJ2-7 and V is TRBV11-1; the D call may be TRBD1 or TRBD2 (5 bases each). CDR3 size: 13 residues. Germline V gene data show CDR1 as SGHAT and CDR2 as FQDESV (reference sequence). Trimming removed 1 base at V and 3 bases at J, with 7 bases between. CDR3: CASSLGDRYEQYF. The CDR3 DNA is TGTGCCAGCAGCTTAGGGGACCGCTACGAGCAGTACTTC. Combining the CDR3 with reference TRBV11-1 and TRBJ2-7 gives the whole variable domain EAEVAQSPRYKITEKSQAVAFWCDPISGHATLYWYRQILGQGPELLVQFQDESVVDDSQLPKDRFSAERLKGVDSTLKIQPAELGDSAMYLCASSLGDRYEQYFGPGTRLTVT.

This clonotype was picked up many times. The chain uses TRBV11-2 and TRBJ2-2; TRBD1 matches at 7 bases. CDR1 and CDR2 from the germline V gene are SGHAT and FQNNGV. This CDR3 spans 16 amino acids. Trimming removed 3 bases from V and 2 bases from J; junction bases left unmatched: 6. The CDR3 spells CASSLTGTDNTGELFF. Here the CDR3 DNA reads TGTGCCAGCAGCTTGACCGGGACAGATAACACCGGGGAGCTGTTTTTT.

The chain is built from TRBV3-1 and TRBJ2-4; D tentatively fits TRBD1 or TRBD2 (5 bases each). The CDR3 consists of 16 residues. V shed 0 bases and J shed 2 bases, with 11 bases lying between them. Per germline, CDR1 LGHDT and CDR2 YNNKEL (reference sequence). The CDR3 region is CASSQEKSGPKNIQYF. The CDR3 DNA reads TGTGCCAGCAGCCAAGAGAAATCGGGGCCCAAAAACATTCAGTACTTC. The full variable domain, rest sourced from reference TRBV3-1 and TRBJ2-4, is DTAVSQTPKYLVTQMGNDKSIKCEQNLGHDTMYWYKQDSKKFLKIMFSYNNKELIINETVPNRFSPKSPDKAHLNLHINSLELGDSAVYFCASSQEKSGPKNIQYFGAGTRLSVL.

The chain employs TRBV4-1 and TRBJ1-1; no reliable D call. CDR1 is MGHRA, CDR2 YSYEKL, per germline. This CDR3 has 15 residues. Trimming shortened V by 0 bases and J by 6 bases, and 14 bases separated the two germline ends. The CDR3 DNA sequence: TGCGCCAGCAGCCAAGACCTGCTTGGGTCCGCTGAAGCTTTCTTT. The encoded protein is CASSQDLLGSAEAFF.

This clonotype has ten or more counts. J is TRBJ2-4 and V is TRBV25-1; D is uncertain. CDR1 is MGHDK, CDR2 SYGVNS, per germline. Trimming shortened V by 11 bases and J by 3 bases, and 8 bases separated the two germline ends. The CDR3 spans 11 residues. The CDR3 nucleotides read TGTGCCTCAAGTTTCAAAAACATTCAGTACTTC. This gives the protein CASSFKNIQYF.

The CDR3 DNA reads TGTGCCAGCAGCTCCATCAATAGCGGGAGTATAGGTCTTTGGGAAGAGACCCAGTACTTC. This encodes CASSSINSGSIGLWEETQYF. This chain connects TRBV7-2 to TRBJ2-5; TRBD2 aligns across 9 bases. V was pared by 4 bases and J by 3 bases, with 21 bases of the junction left unmatched. Per the germline V gene, CDR1 is SGHTA and CDR2 is FQGNSA. This CDR3 has 20 residues.

The CDR3 protein is CTGGGNEQFF. The CDR3 DNA reads as TGCACCGGCGGGGGAAACGAGCAGTTCTTC. This chain joins TRBV29-1 and TRBJ2-1, with 7 bases matching TRBD2. The CDR3 is 10 residues long. Germline-derived CDR1 and CDR2 are SQVTM and ANQGSEA.

In regard to this clonotype: Germline is not matched at one junction end, which may reflect a read error. This sequence joins TRBV27 and TRBJ2-1; 13 nucleotides align to TRBD2. The CDR3 has 18 residues. From germline, CDR1 is MNHEY and CDR2 SMNVEV (reference sequence). The CDR3 DNA follows: TGTGCCAGCAGTCCCGGACTAGCGGGAGAGGTGAGCTACAATAAGCAGTTCTTC. Translating it yields CASSPGLAGEVSYNKQFF.